Below, 2 T cell receptor beta chains from the same sample are listed, as sequenced in a study of spatial heterogeneity in lung cancer. Study-level findings and limits: Expanded intratumoral alpha and beta TCR counts tracked tumor mutation counts.

TCRdb ran MiXCR on the 5' RACE reads and lists one entry per CDR3 protein. Among roughly 16,000 distinct CDR3 sequences listed, approximately 7% were seen once. Their cognate antigens are unknown. Specified time point: sample taken at primary tumor resection. The source material was lung tumor tissue, sampled at surgery. All receptors derive from a female donor with early-stage non-small cell lung cancer.

This clonotype appeared a few times. This chain connects TRBV20-1 to TRBJ1-5; the match to TRBD1 covers 7 bases. The CDR3 is made up of 17 amino acids. CDR1 and CDR2 from the germline V gene are DFQATT and SNEGSKA (reference sequence). J was trimmed by 0 bases and V by 5 bases; bases with no gene match: 13. As DNA, the CDR3 is TGCAGTGCTTATGTCCGGCAGGGGGGGAGTAGCAATCAGCCCCAGCATTTT. It yields the protein CSAYVRQGGSSNQPQHF.

Many counts were recorded for this clonotype. The chain employs TRBV7-2 and TRBJ1-1; 7 bases align to TRBD1. Losses at the gene ends were 5 bases for V and 11 bases for J; bases not matched to a gene: 8. Germline CDR1 SGHTA, CDR2 FQGNSA. The CDR3 contains 12 residues. The CDR3 coding sequence is TGTGCCAGCAGCCCCCGGACAGGTGGGGCTTTCTTT. Translated: CASSPRTGGAFF.